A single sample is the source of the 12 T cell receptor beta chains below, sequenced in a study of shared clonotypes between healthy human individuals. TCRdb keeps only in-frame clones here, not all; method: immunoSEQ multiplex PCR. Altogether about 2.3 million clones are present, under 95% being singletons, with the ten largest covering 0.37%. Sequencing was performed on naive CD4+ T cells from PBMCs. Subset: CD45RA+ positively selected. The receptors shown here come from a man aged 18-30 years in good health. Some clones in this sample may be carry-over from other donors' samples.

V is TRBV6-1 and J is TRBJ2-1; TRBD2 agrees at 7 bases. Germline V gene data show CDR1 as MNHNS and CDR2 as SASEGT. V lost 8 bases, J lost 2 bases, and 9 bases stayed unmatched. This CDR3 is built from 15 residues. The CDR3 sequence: CASSLREPAYNEQFF. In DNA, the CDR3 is TGTGCCAGCTCCTTGCGGGAGCCAGCCTACAATGAGCAGTTCTTC.

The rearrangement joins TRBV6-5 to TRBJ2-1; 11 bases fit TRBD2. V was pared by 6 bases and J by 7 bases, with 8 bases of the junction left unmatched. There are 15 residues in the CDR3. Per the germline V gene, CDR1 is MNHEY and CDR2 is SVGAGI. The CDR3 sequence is CASSATSGKGNEQFF. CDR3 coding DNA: TGTGCCAGCAGCGCGACTAGCGGGAAAGGGAATGAGCAGTTCTTC.

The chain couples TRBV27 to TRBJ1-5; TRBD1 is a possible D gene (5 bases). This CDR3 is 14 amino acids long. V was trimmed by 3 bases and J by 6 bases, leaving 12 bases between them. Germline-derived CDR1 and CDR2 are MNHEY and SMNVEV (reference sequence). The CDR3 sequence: CASSFSGGSQPQHF. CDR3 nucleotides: TGTGCCAGCAGTTTTTCGGGGGGAAGTCAGCCCCAGCATTTT.

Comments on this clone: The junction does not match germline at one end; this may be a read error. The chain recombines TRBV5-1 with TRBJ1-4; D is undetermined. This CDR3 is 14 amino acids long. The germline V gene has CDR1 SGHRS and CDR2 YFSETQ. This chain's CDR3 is CASRFGSPNEKLFF. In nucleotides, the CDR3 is TGCGCCAGCCGCTTCGGGAGCCCTAATGAAAAACTGTTTTTT.

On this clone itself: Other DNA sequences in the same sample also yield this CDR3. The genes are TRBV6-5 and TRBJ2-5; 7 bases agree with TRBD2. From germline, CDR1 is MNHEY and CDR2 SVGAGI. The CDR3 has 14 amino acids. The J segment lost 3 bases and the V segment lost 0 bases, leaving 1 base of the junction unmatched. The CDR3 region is CASSYSGREETQYF. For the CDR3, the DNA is TGTGCCAGCAGTTACTCGGGGAGGGAAGAGACCCAGTACTTC.

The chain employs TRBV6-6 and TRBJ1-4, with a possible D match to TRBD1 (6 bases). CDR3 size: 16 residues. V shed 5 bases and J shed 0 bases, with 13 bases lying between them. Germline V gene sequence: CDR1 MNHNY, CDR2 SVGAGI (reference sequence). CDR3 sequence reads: CASSRQGSATNEKLFF. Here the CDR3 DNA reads TGTGCCAGCAGTCGCCAGGGGAGTGCAACTAATGAAAAACTGTTTTTT.

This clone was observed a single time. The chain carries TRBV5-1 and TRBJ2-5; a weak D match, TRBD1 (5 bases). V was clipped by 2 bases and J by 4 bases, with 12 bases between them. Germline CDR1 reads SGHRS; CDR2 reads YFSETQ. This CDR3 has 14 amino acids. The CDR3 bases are TGCGCCAGCAGCTTTTTGACAGATCGAGAGACCCAGTACTTC. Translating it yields CASSFLTDRETQYF.

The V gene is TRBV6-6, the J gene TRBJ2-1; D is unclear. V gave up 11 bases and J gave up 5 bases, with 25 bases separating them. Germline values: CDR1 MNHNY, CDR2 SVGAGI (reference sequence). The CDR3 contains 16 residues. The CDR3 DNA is TGTGCCGCACGCTTCTCGAGCCCGACGAATAACAATGAGCAGTTCTTC. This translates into CAARFSSPTNNNEQFF.

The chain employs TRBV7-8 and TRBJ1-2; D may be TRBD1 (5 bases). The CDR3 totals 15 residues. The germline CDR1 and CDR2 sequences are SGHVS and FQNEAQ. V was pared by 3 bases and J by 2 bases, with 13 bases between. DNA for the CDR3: TGTGCCAGCAGCTTGGGGCGGATTACCAACTATGGCTACACCTTC. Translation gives CASSLGRITNYGYTF.

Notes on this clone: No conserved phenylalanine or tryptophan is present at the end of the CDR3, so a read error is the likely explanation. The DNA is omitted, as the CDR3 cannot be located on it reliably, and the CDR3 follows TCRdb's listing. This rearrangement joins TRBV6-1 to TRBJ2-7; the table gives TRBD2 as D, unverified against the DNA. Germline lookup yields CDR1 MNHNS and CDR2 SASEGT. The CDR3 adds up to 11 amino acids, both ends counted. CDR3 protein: CASSAGLAWFI.

The CDR3 DNA reads TGTGCCAGCACCCCCCCGGGGGACGTCGGTGGCTACACCTTC. Translated: CASTPPGDVGGYTF. This chain uses TRBV28 with TRBJ1-2; possible D gene TRBD1, 5 bases. CDR3 size: 14 residues. CDR1 is MDHEN and CDR2 is SYDVKM in the germline V gene. The germline V and J ends were trimmed by 7 bases and 7 bases, with 19 bases remaining between them.

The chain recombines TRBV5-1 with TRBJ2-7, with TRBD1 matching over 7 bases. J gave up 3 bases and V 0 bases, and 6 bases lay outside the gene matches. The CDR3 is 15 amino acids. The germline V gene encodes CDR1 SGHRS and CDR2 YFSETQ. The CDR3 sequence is CASSLGPGTDYEQYF. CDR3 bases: TGCGCCAGCAGCTTGGGGCCCGGGACAGACTACGAGCAGTACTTC.